This T cell receptor beta chain is drawn from a study of PD-1 blockade in mismatch repair-deficient tumors. Study-level information: Enrolled about 2013-2016, patients had progressing, pretreated mismatch repair-deficient cancers of about a dozen types.

Assay: immunoSEQ multiplex PCR; the TCRdb copy retains only in-frame clones and omits some. The sample contains roughly 16,000 clones, 80% to 85% of which appear only once. In regard to this clone: Its antigen is unknown.

V was clipped by 0 bases and J by 6 bases, with 13 bases between them. CDR1 is SGHNT and CDR2 is YYREEE in the germline V gene (reference sequence). This CDR3 has 15 amino acids. Broader study findings: Tumor-resident clones, often absent from pretreatment blood, expanded after pembrolizumab and then contracted.

This TCR derives from an adult with mismatch repair-deficient cancer. The source was PBMCs, collected 4 weeks after starting pembrolizumab. The rearrangement joins TRBV5-4 to TRBJ2-1; D gene unclear. The CDR3 sequence: CASSLGPTSANEQFF. In nucleotides, the CDR3 is TGTGCCAGCAGCTTGGGACCCACAAGCGCCAATGAGCAGTTCTTC.